This TCR beta chain was obtained from a study of OX40 agonist ivuxolimab in advanced cancers. Study overall: As their treatment, patients were administered ivuxolimab, an agonistic anti-OX40 (CD134) antibody. Administration of intravenous ivuxolimab to patients occurred every 2 weeks at 0.01 to 10 mg/kg. Dose-escalation patients were diagnosed with hepatocellular carcinoma, melanoma, renal cell cancer or head and neck cancer.

Enrollment shut out patients with autoimmune disease history or systemic immunosuppression. CDR3 length: 17 amino acids. CDR1 SGHDT and CDR2 YYEEEE come from the germline V gene. Losses at the gene ends were 3 bases for V and 3 bases for J; bases not matched to a gene: 11. Libraries were prepared by immunoSEQ multiplex PCR; TCRdb keeps only in-frame clonotypes and omits some of them. The sample lists more than 60,000 clones, roughly 77% occurring once. This specimen consisted of CD4+ or CD8+ T cells sorted from blood, obtained in a trial of the OX40 agonist ivuxolimab. V and J are TRBV5-6 and TRBJ2-1; 8 bases align to TRBD2. This clonotype originated in an adult with an advanced solid tumor such as melanoma, head and neck, liver or kidney cancer. The CDR3 nucleotides read TGTGCCAGCAGCTATACAAAGCGGGAGAGGGGCTACAATGAGCAGTTCTTC. This sequence encodes CASSYTKRERGYNEQFF.